These 30 T cell receptor beta chains share one sample of origin, sequenced in a study of shared clonotypes between healthy human individuals. Sequencing used immunoSEQ multiplex PCR; TCRdb keeps in-frame clones, though not all of them. The sample includes about 96,000 clones, almost 70% seen only once; the top ten take roughly 49%. Sequencing was done on a sample of memory CD8+ T cells sorted from blood. The sample's subset: CD45RO+ cells pooled with CCR7-negative TemRA cells. The receptors here all came from a man aged 25 to 45 in good health.

V usage is TRBV7-9 and J usage is TRBJ2-7; 7 bases agree with TRBD1. With V trimmed by 5 bases and J by 4 bases, 5 bases remained unmatched. Per the germline V gene, CDR1 is SEHNR and CDR2 is FQNEAQ (reference sequence). The CDR3 contains 13 residues. Here the CDR3 DNA reads TGTGCCAGCAGCCCATGGACAGGTTACGAGCAGTACTTC. This translates into CASSPWTGYEQYF.

This clone was picked up a small number of times. V and J are TRBV5-6 and TRBJ2-7; possibly TRBD2 for D (5 bases). The germline V gene encodes CDR1 SGHDT and CDR2 YYEEEE. The CDR3 contains 18 residues. Trimming pared 0 bases from V and 6 bases from J, leaving 25 bases between. CDR3 DNA sequence: TGTGCCAGCAGCTTGGGATGGCCGACGAGCCGCGAGGGTCCCGAGCAGTACTTC. It translates to CASSLGWPTSREGPEQYF.

Written as DNA, the CDR3 is TGTGCCAGCCGATACGGGGGTGGCTACACCTTC. Its translation: CASRYGGGYTF. The chain joins TRBV25-1 to TRBJ1-2; possibly TRBD1 for D (5 bases). The V end was cut by 8 bases, the J end by 7 bases, with 11 bases between. The V gene's germline CDR1 is MGHDK and CDR2 SYGVNS. The CDR3 loop spans 11 amino acids.

In nucleotides, the CDR3 is TGCGCCAGCAGTCGAAAGGGCACTTCTAAAAGTCGGGCCAACGTCCTGACTTTC. Translating it yields CASSRKGTSKSRANVLTF. This chain uses TRBV10-2 with TRBJ2-6; D is unresolved. The germline V gene encodes CDR1 WSHSY and CDR2 SAAADI. The V gene lost 5 bases and the J gene lost 5 bases, with 22 bases spanning the gap. The length of the CDR3 is 18 residues.

The chain joins TRBV30 to TRBJ2-5; 7 nucleotides match TRBD1. This CDR3 spans 12 amino acids. The trim removed 6 bases at V and 2 bases at J, leaving 3 bases unmatched. From germline, CDR1 is GTSNPN and CDR2 SVGIG (reference sequence). CDR3 protein: CACEGQQETQYF. CDR3 bases: TGTGCCTGCGAGGGACAGCAAGAGACCCAGTACTTC.

J is TRBJ2-2 and V is TRBV1; the tabulated D call, TRBD2, remains unverified against the DNA. TRBV1 is described as a pseudogene. This CDR3 region has 22 residues. The CDR3 region has the DNA TGCACCAGCAGCCAAGAAGTGGGCTGGATTAGCGGGAGTATTAGAGACACCGGGGAGCTGTTTTTT. It codes for CTSSQEVGWISGSIRDTGELFF.

This clone was seen a handful of times. DNA of the CDR3: TGTGCCAGCAGTGGGAGGGTAGAGTCGCAGTATTTT. It translates to CASSGRVESQYF. V gene TRBV25-1 combines with J gene TRBJ2-3; perhaps TRBD2 as D (6 bases). The germline V and J ends were trimmed by 4 bases and 10 bases, with 12 bases remaining between them. Germline V gene data show CDR1 as MGHDK and CDR2 as SYGVNS. The CDR3 runs to 12 residues.

The CDR3 DNA reads TGTGCCAGCAGTTACTCAGGGAATGAGCAGTTCTTC. Amino acid sequence: CASSYSGNEQFF. The V and J genes are TRBV6-6 and TRBJ2-1; D remains unclear. Per the germline V gene, CDR1 is MNHNY and CDR2 is SVGAGI (reference sequence). Trimming removed 0 bases from V and 7 bases from J, with 4 bases in between. CDR3 length: 12 amino acids.

The chain has TRBV2 and TRBJ2-7; a possible D gene is TRBD1 (5 bases). Germline CDR1 SNHLY, CDR2 FYNNEI. This CDR3 has 11 residues. V shed 9 bases and J shed 0 bases, with 6 bases lying between them. The CDR3 reads CASDSSYEQYF. The CDR3 nucleotides are TGTGCCAGTGACAGCTCCTACGAGCAGTACTTC.

J is TRBJ2-5 and V is TRBV7-9, with D possibly TRBD1 on 5 matching bases. The CDR3 runs 14 residues. Germline CDR1 and CDR2: SEHNR and FQNEAQ (reference sequence). Between the trimmed V and J ends, which lost 2 bases and 1 base, there was a span of 8 bases. The CDR3 region has the DNA TGTGCCAGCAGCTTACTAACAGGCCAAGAGACCCAGTACTTC. Its translation is CASSLLTGQETQYF.

This chain connects TRBV28 to TRBJ2-1, with TRBD2 matching 13 bases. CDR1 MDHEN and CDR2 SYDVKM come from the germline V gene. V gave up 7 bases and J gave up 0 bases; unmatched junction bases: 6. The CDR3 has 17 amino acids. The CDR3 here is CASTTGLAGSSYNEQFF. The CDR3 nucleotides are TGTGCCAGCACCACGGGACTAGCGGGATCCTCCTACAATGAGCAGTTCTTC.

The V and J genes are TRBV4-3 and TRBJ2-1; 13 nucleotides match TRBD2. V lost 0 bases to trimming and J lost 0 bases; unmatched junction nucleotides: 2. The CDR3 spans 18 residues. Germline values: CDR1 LGHNA, CDR2 YSLEER. This CDR3 is CASSQEGLAGSSYNEQFF. Written as DNA, the CDR3 is TGCGCCAGCAGCCAAGAGGGACTAGCGGGAAGCTCCTACAATGAGCAGTTCTTC.

Note on this clone: The sample contains more than one DNA sequence encoding this CDR3. V usage is TRBV7-9 and J usage is TRBJ1-5; D is possibly TRBD1 (6 bases). Per germline, CDR1 SEHNR and CDR2 FQNEAQ (reference sequence). Trimming shortened V by 3 bases and J by 4 bases, and 19 bases separated the two germline ends. CDR3 length equals 17 residues. CDR3 bases: TGTGCCAGCAGCTTGGCCACAGGGATCGGTTATAATCAGCCCCAGCATTTT. It yields the protein CASSLATGIGYNQPQHF.

Many counts were recorded for this clone. The same CDR3 can be traced to other DNA sequences in this sample. The chain combines TRBV19 with TRBJ1-5; possibly TRBD1 for D (6 bases). Germline assignment: CDR1 LNHDA and CDR2 SQIVND (reference sequence). CDR3 length: 14 amino acids. V dropped 8 bases and J dropped 0 bases, with 11 bases sitting between them. This chain's CDR3 is CASGTGHSNQPQHF. CDR3 bases: TGTGCCAGTGGAACAGGGCATAGCAATCAGCCCCAGCATTTT. Combining the CDR3 with reference TRBV19 and TRBJ1-5 gives the whole variable domain DGGITQSPKYLFRKEGQNVTLSCEQNLNHDAMYWYRQDPGQGLRLIYYSQIVNDFQKGDIAEGYSVSREKKESFPLTVTSAQKNPTAFYLCASGTGHSNQPQHFGDGTRLSIL.

Concerning this clone itself: Other DNA sequences from this sample encode an identical CDR3 as well. The chain joins TRBV7-8 to TRBJ2-3; TRBD2 aligns across 13 bases. The ends lost 5 bases at V and 5 bases at J; junction bases unmatched: 4. The length of the CDR3 is 15 residues. Germline assignment: CDR1 SGHVS and CDR2 FQNEAQ. The CDR3 here is CASSRLAGGVDTQYF. CDR3 coding DNA: TGTGCCAGCAGCCGACTAGCGGGAGGCGTAGATACGCAGTATTTT.

The chain employs TRBV27 and TRBJ2-1; 10 bases line up with TRBD2. V shed 10 bases and J 3 bases; nucleotides not matched to a gene: 3. Looked up from germline, CDR1 is MNHEY and CDR2 is SMNVEV (reference sequence). CDR3 length: 13 amino acids. The chain's CDR3 is CATASGGYNEQFF. The CDR3 region has the DNA TGTGCCACCGCTAGCGGGGGCTACAATGAGCAGTTCTTC.

This clone was seen more than once but under ten times. V usage is TRBV28 and J usage is TRBJ2-7; 11 nucleotides line up with TRBD2. This CDR3 is built from 14 residues. CDR1 is MDHEN, CDR2 SYDVKM, per germline. J lost 2 bases, V lost 6 bases, and 3 bases had no gene match. In nucleotides, the CDR3 is TGTGCCAGCAGCCAGGGACTAGCGGCCTACGAGCAGTACTTC. This gives the protein CASSQGLAAYEQYF.

V is TRBV27 and J is TRBJ2-3; D call uncertain. This CDR3 region has 15 residues. CDR1 is MNHEY and CDR2 is SMNVEV in the germline V gene (reference sequence). Between the trimmed V and J ends, which lost 5 bases and 3 bases, there was a span of 15 bases. The DNA for the CDR3 is TGTGCCAGCAGTCCCCGGGCAGATAGGACAGATACGCAGTATTTT. This encodes CASSPRADRTDTQYF.

This chain links TRBV19 with TRBJ2-1; the match to TRBD2 covers 9 bases. Germline V CDR1 and CDR2: LNHDA, SQIVND (reference sequence). V lost 3 bases to trimming and J lost 0 bases; unmatched junction nucleotides: 6. This CDR3 comprises 17 residues. The CDR3 spells CASSIRTSVSSYNEQFF. The DNA of the CDR3 is TGTGCCAGTAGTATCCGGACTAGCGTAAGCTCCTACAATGAGCAGTTCTTC.

Many counts were recorded for this clone. The CDR3 bases are TGTGCCAGCAGCCAGGGTACCTATGGCTACACCTTC. Its protein product is CASSQGTYGYTF. This chain joins TRBV7-9 and TRBJ1-2, with D perhaps matching TRBD1 (5 bases). The CDR3 runs to 12 residues. In germline, CDR1 is SEHNR, CDR2 FQNEAQ (reference sequence). V gave up 5 bases and J gave up 4 bases, with 8 bases separating them.

The CDR3 loop reads CASSSGLSYEQYF. DNA of the CDR3: TGTGCCAGCAGCTCCGGACTCTCCTACGAGCAGTACTTC. V usage is TRBV9 and J usage is TRBJ2-7, with D possibly matching TRBD2 (5 bases). Germline CDR1 and CDR2: SGDLS and YYNGEE. V was trimmed by 4 bases and J by 0 bases, leaving 8 bases between them. This CDR3 is 13 amino acids long.

This clone came up once. The chain is built from TRBV25-1 and TRBJ2-7; possible D gene TRBD1, 6 bases. There are 13 residues in the CDR3. V lost 4 bases and J lost 3, with 10 bases in between. Per the germline V gene, CDR1 is MGHDK and CDR2 is SYGVNS. The CDR3: CASSARGRYEQYF. CDR3 nucleotide sequence: TGTGCCAGCAGTGCCAGGGGACGCTACGAGCAGTACTTC.

The chain couples TRBV27 to TRBJ2-6; D unresolved. V dropped 5 bases and J dropped 5 bases, with 22 bases sitting between them. The CDR3 has 18 residues. Germline V gene lookup returns CDR1 MNHEY and CDR2 SMNVEV (reference sequence). The CDR3 bases are TGTGCCAGCAGTGGGCTGAGCTGGCTACAAAGTCGGGCCAACGTCCTGACTTTC. Its translation: CASSGLSWLQSRANVLTF. The variable domain in full, with the rest retrieved from reference TRBV27 and TRBJ2-6, is EAQVTQNPRYLITVTGKKLTVTCSQNMNHEYMSWYRQDPGLGLRQIYYSMNVEVTDKGDVPEGYKVSRKEKRNFPLILESPSPNQTSLYFCASSGLSWLQSRANVLTFGAGSRLTVL.

The V and J genes are TRBV6-5 and TRBJ2-3; 7 bases align to TRBD1. Germline trimming cut 2 bases from V and 10 bases from J; bases unmatched to any gene: 6. The CDR3 is 13 amino acids. Looked up from germline, CDR1 is MNHEY and CDR2 is SVGAGI. This CDR3 reads CASSYITGDPQYF. The CDR3 DNA reads TGTGCCAGCAGTTACATTACAGGGGATCCGCAGTATTTT.

V usage is TRBV7-9 and J usage is TRBJ2-5; weak D call: TRBD1 (5 bases). V lost 5 bases, J lost 7 bases, and 14 bases lay in between. This CDR3 contains 13 residues. Germline V gives CDR1 SEHNR, CDR2 FQNEAQ (reference sequence). This chain's CDR3 is CASSPTVGATQYF. CDR3 DNA: TGTGCCAGCAGCCCCACGGTAGGGGCGACCCAGTACTTC.

This sequence joins TRBV7-9 and TRBJ2-1; 8 positions agree with TRBD1. J lost 3 bases, V lost 10 bases, and 5 bases had no gene match. CDR1 and CDR2 from the germline V gene are SEHNR and FQNEAQ (reference sequence). The CDR3 is 13 amino acids. Here the CDR3 reads CATGTGFYNEQFF. The CDR3 DNA is TGTGCCACCGGGACAGGCTTCTACAATGAGCAGTTCTTC.

The rearrangement uses TRBV15 and TRBJ2-7; 10 nucleotides match TRBD2. CDR1 LNHNV and CDR2 YYDKDF come from the germline V gene (reference sequence). V dropped 0 bases and J dropped 7; count of bases not matched to a gene: 6. This CDR3 contains 15 residues. The CDR3, as DNA: TGTGCCACCAGCAGAGATCTATCACTAGCGGGAGAGCAGTACTTC. Protein: CATSRDLSLAGEQYF.

The V call is TRBV7-6, the J call TRBJ1-2; 12 positions match TRBD1. Germline CDR1 and CDR2: SGHVS and FNYEAQ. The CDR3 length is 18 residues. Germline trimming cut 4 bases from V and 7 bases from J; bases unmatched to any gene: 16. CDR3 coding DNA: TGTGCCAGCAGCTCCACCGGGGACAGGGGGCTAACGGCTAGTGGCTACACCTTC. It is translated as CASSSTGDRGLTASGYTF.

This chain joins TRBV4-3 and TRBJ2-7; weak D call: TRBD2 (5 bases). The V end lost 1 base, the J end lost 7 bases, and 8 bases lay between the germline ends. CDR1 is LGHNA, CDR2 YSLEER, per germline. The CDR3 consists of 12 residues. Here the CDR3 reads CASSQGGPEQYF. The CDR3 nucleotides read TGCGCCAGCAGCCAAGGCGGGCCGGAGCAGTACTTC.

Ten or more counts support this clone. The CDR3 here is CASRPGPFDEAFF. CDR3 coding DNA: TGTGCCAGCAGACCCGGACCTTTCGATGAAGCTTTCTTT. The chain links TRBV6-1 to TRBJ1-1; D unclear. CDR1 and CDR2 from the germline V gene are MNHNS and SASEGT. Trimming pared 6 bases from V and 7 bases from J, leaving 15 bases between. The CDR3 is 13 residues long.